This T cell receptor (beta chain) was observed in a study of T-cell reconstitution after alpha-beta-depleted transplantation in children. A few counts support this clonotype. This sample's TCRbeta library carried unique molecular identifier barcodes. TCRdb processed the PCR reads anew with MiXCR; each CDR3 protein has one entry. The sample lists 70,000 to 95,000 distinct CDR3 sequences; about a sixth were seen once. The CDR3 length is 14 residues. Between the trimmed V and J ends, which lost 3 bases and 4 bases, there was a span of 12 bases. V gene TRBV12-3 or TRBV12-4 combines with J gene TRBJ1-2; D may be TRBD1 (6 bases). Specimen: PBMCs, mostly from graft donor cells, collected 180 days after TCRalphabeta/CD19-depleted stem cell transplant. This TCR was recovered from a male patient between 2 and 15 years old who had a stem cell transplant for acute lymphoblastic leukemia, so the T cells may come from the graft donor. The chain's CDR3 is CASSFGQKLYGYTF. Written as DNA, the CDR3 is TGTGCCAGCAGTTTCGGACAGAAGCTCTATGGCTACACCTTC.